What follows are 31 T cell receptor beta chains derived from one specimen sequenced in a study of early T cells in non-severe SARS-CoV-2 infection. Each CDR3 protein is one row after TCRdb ran MiXCR on the 5' RACE reads. There are over 75,000 distinct CDR3 sequences in the sample; 14% to 15% occur only once, and around 5.8% lies in the top ten. The source material was whole blood. The receptor source for this set is an adult who was a healthcare worker with PCR-confirmed SARS-CoV-2 infection or an uninfected control (not recorded which).

This chain uses TRBV20-1 with TRBJ1-5; D unresolved. This CDR3 contains 13 residues. Germline assignment: CDR1 DFQATT and CDR2 SNEGSKA (reference sequence). Trimming took off 2 bases at V and 7 bases at J, with 12 bases between the two ends. CDR3 amino acids: CSARRSTRQPQHF. DNA of the CDR3: TGCAGTGCTAGAAGGTCGACAAGGCAGCCCCAGCATTTT.

The V call is TRBV18, the J call TRBJ1-6; 9 nucleotides agree with TRBD1. The V segment lost 3 bases and the J segment 6 bases; nucleotides outside the gene matches: 9. The CDR3 sequence is 17 residues long. From germline, CDR1 is KGHSH and CDR2 LQKENI. This chain's CDR3 is CASSPRRVTGGNSPLHF. Here the CDR3 DNA reads TGTGCCAGCTCACCCAGGCGTGTGACAGGGGGTAATTCACCCCTCCACTTT.

In its sample, this clonotype was seen a few times. The genes are TRBV7-2 and TRBJ2-7, with 12 bases identical to TRBD2. The germline V gene encodes CDR1 SGHTA and CDR2 FQGNSA. The CDR3 covers 15 residues. Germline trimming cut 4 bases from V and 2 bases from J; bases unmatched to any gene: 3. This CDR3 reads CASSSRLAGAYEQYF. The CDR3 DNA reads as TGTGCCAGCAGCTCGAGACTAGCGGGAGCCTACGAGCAGTACTTC.

The chain recombines TRBV12-3 or TRBV12-4 with TRBJ2-3; D not resolved. The CDR3 is made up of 14 amino acids. Trimming left V 5 bases short and J 3 bases short, with 12 bases between. The CDR3 DNA follows: TGTGCCAGCAGTCCGAGACTTACGACAGATACGCAGTATTTT. This translates into CASSPRLTTDTQYF.

This clonotype was observed a few times. The chain recombines TRBV2 with TRBJ1-1; D not resolved. Germline assignment: CDR1 SNHLY and CDR2 FYNNEI. The CDR3 length is 15 residues. V shed 4 bases and J shed 0 bases, with 12 bases lying between them. DNA of the CDR3: TGTGCCAGCAGTGGAATCGAGGGTCTGAACACTGAAGCTTTCTTT. This sequence encodes CASSGIEGLNTEAFF. The whole variable domain, remainder taken from reference TRBV2 and TRBJ1-1, is EPEVTQTPSHQVTQMGQEVILRCVPISNHLYFYWYRQILGQKVEFLVSFYNNEISEKSEIFDDQFSVERPDGSNFTLKIRSTKLEDSAMYFCASSGIEGLNTEAFFGQGTRLTVV.

This clonotype was seen a few times. V and J are TRBV6-5 and TRBJ1-2; D is undetermined. Trimming shortened V by 0 bases and J by 8 bases, and 13 bases separated the two germline ends. The CDR3 covers 14 residues. From germline, CDR1 is MNHEY and CDR2 SVGAGI. CDR3 bases: TGTGCCAGCAGTTACTCGTTGCCGGCCTCAGGCTACACCTTC. The encoded protein is CASSYSLPASGYTF.

The gene calls are TRBV12-3 or TRBV12-4 and TRBJ1-1; TRBD1 agrees at 7 bases. Trimming cost V 5 bases and J 0 bases; bases outside gene matches: 12. The CDR3 is 17 residues long. For the CDR3, the DNA is TGTGCCAGCAGTCCCGGACAGGCCGGCGGGTTGAACACTGAAGCTTTCTTT. Amino acids: CASSPGQAGGLNTEAFF.

The rearrangement links TRBV12-3 or TRBV12-4 to TRBJ2-5; 11 bases are shared with TRBD2. This CDR3 is built from 15 residues. The V and J ends lost 6 bases and 4 bases, in that order; junction bases with no gene match: 7. CDR3 DNA sequence: TGTGCCAGCAGCAAGACTAGCGGGATAATAGAGACCCAGTACTTC. It encodes CASSKTSGIIETQYF.

This clonotype was counted only a few times. The chain is built from TRBV20-1 and TRBJ2-7; 9 nucleotides line up with TRBD1. Germline assignment: CDR1 DFQATT and CDR2 SNEGSKA (reference sequence). The CDR3 spans 14 residues. Trimming at V came to 4 bases and at J to 3 bases, leaving 7 bases not matched to a gene. The CDR3 here is CSANIGTGIYEQYF. As DNA, the CDR3 is TGCAGTGCTAATATCGGGACAGGGATCTACGAGCAGTACTTC.

This clonotype was seen many times. The chain combines TRBV18 with TRBJ1-4, with unresolved D. The CDR3 loop spans 14 amino acids. The ends were cut back, 2 bases at V and 0 bases at J, with 4 bases in the middle. The germline V gene encodes CDR1 KGHSH and CDR2 LQKENI. The CDR3 reads CASSPGATNEKLFF. The DNA for the CDR3 is TGTGCCAGCTCACCAGGGGCAACTAATGAAAAACTGTTTTTT. The whole variable domain, filled in from reference TRBV18 and TRBJ1-4, reads NAGVMQNPRHLVRRRGQEARLRCSPMKGHSHVYWYRQLPEEGLKFMVYLQKENIIDESGMPKERFSAEFPKEGPSILRIQQVVRGDSAAYFCASSPGATNEKLFFGSGTQLSVL.

The rearrangement joins TRBV5-1 to TRBJ2-7; 7 nucleotides match TRBD2. Germline trimming cut 0 bases from V and 2 bases from J; bases unmatched to any gene: 5. In germline, CDR1 is SGHRS, CDR2 YFSETQ. The CDR3 is made up of 15 amino acids. CDR3 sequence: CASSLEVAGAYEQYF. The CDR3 DNA follows: TGCGCCAGCAGCTTGGAGGTAGCGGGCGCCTACGAGCAGTACTTC.

The V call is TRBV12-3 or TRBV12-4, the J call TRBJ2-7; the match to TRBD2 covers 8 bases. The length of the CDR3 is 12 residues. V was clipped by 2 bases and J by 12 bases; unmatched bases: 6. The CDR3 region is CASSLSGGSWYF. CDR3 coding DNA: TGTGCCAGCAGTTTATCGGGGGGGTCGTGGTACTTC.

This clonotype was seen only a few times. V gene TRBV11-2 combines with J gene TRBJ2-6; D is undetermined. This CDR3 has 17 amino acids. Germline CDR1 and CDR2: SGHAT and FQNNGV. V gave up 2 bases and J gave up 0 bases, with 11 bases separating them. DNA for the CDR3: TGTGCCAGCAGCTTATCTGCGTTGAGCTCTGGGGCCAACGTCCTGACTTTC. Translated: CASSLSALSSGANVLTF. Full variable domain (missing parts from reference TRBV11-2 and TRBJ2-6): EAGVAQSPRYKIIEKRQSVAFWCNPISGHATLYWYQQILGQGPKLLIQFQNNGVVDDSQLPKDRFSAERLKGVDSTLKIQPAKLEDSAVYLCASSLSALSSGANVLTFGAGSRLTVL.

The gene calls are TRBV7-9 and TRBJ1-2; D is perhaps TRBD1 (6 bases). The CDR3 length is 15 residues. V gave up 5 bases and J gave up 4 bases, with 17 bases separating them. CDR1 SEHNR and CDR2 FQNEAQ come from the germline V gene (reference sequence). The CDR3 sequence: CASSPSGGAFYGYTF. For the CDR3, the DNA is TGTGCCAGCAGCCCCTCCGGGGGCGCCTTCTATGGCTACACCTTC.

This clonotype was counted a few times. The chain joins TRBV15 to TRBJ2-6; D is undetermined. CDR1 and CDR2 from the germline V gene are LNHNV and YYDKDF (reference sequence). The CDR3 is 15 residues long. Trimming took 5 bases from V and 3 from J, leaving 11 bases between them. The CDR3 DNA follows: TGTGCCACCAGCTTCCCCTCCGGTGGGGCCAACGTCCTGACTTTC. Its protein is CATSFPSGGANVLTF. Together with reference TRBV15 and TRBJ2-6, the CDR3 gives the full variable domain: DAMVIQNPRYQVTQFGKPVTLSCSQTLNHNVMYWYQQKSSQAPKLLFHYYDKDFNNEADTPDNFQSRRPNTSFCFLDIRSPGLGDTAMYLCATSFPSGGANVLTFGAGSRLTVL.

The genes are TRBV6-1 and TRBJ2-3; tentatively, D is TRBD1 (5 bases). The ends were cut back, 3 bases at V and 0 bases at J, with 10 bases in the middle. The CDR3 has 15 amino acids. Germline values: CDR1 MNHNS, CDR2 SASEGT. This CDR3 is CASSDQGPSTDTQYF. In nucleotides, the CDR3 is TGTGCCAGCAGTGACCAGGGCCCTAGCACAGATACGCAGTATTTT.

This clonotype was seen a handful of times. The CDR3 coding sequence is TGTGCCAGCAGCCCACCGGAGGCCTTGAACACTGAAGCTTTCTTT. Amino acids: CASSPPEALNTEAFF. The V and J genes are TRBV7-9 and TRBJ1-1; D is unclear. Trimming took off 5 bases at V and 0 bases at J, with 13 bases between the two ends. The CDR3 spans 15 residues. Germline V gene lookup returns CDR1 SEHNR and CDR2 FQNEAQ (reference sequence).

This clonotype has only a few counts. The chain has TRBV18 and TRBJ2-1; the match to TRBD2 covers 7 bases. Germline-derived CDR1 and CDR2 are KGHSH and LQKENI. The CDR3 is 17 amino acids. With 0 bases clipped from V and 4 bases from J, the junction kept 9 bases outside the gene matches. The CDR3 here is CASSPPFTSVPYNEQFF. In DNA, the CDR3 is TGTGCCAGCTCACCACCTTTTACTAGCGTTCCGTACAATGAGCAGTTCTTC.

V usage is TRBV9 and J usage is TRBJ2-3; 10 nucleotides agree with TRBD2. Germline CDR1 and CDR2: SGDLS and YYNGEE. J lost 5 bases, V lost 0 bases, and 12 bases had no gene match. This CDR3 has 18 residues. The CDR3: CASSVAQGAGGPGDTQYF. The CDR3 region has the DNA TGTGCCAGCAGCGTAGCTCAAGGAGCGGGAGGGCCTGGAGATACGCAGTATTTT. The whole variable domain, remainder taken from reference TRBV9 and TRBJ2-3, is DSGVTQTPKHLITATGQRVTLRCSPRSGDLSVYWYQQSLDQGLQFLIQYYNGEERAKGNILERFSAQQFPDLHSELNLSSLELGDSALYFCASSVAQGAGGPGDTQYFGPGTRLTVL.

This clonotype was detected only a few times. This rearrangement joins TRBV7-6 to TRBJ1-4; no definite D call. This CDR3 has 15 residues. CDR1 SGHVS and CDR2 FNYEAQ come from the germline V gene. Trimming shortened V by 2 bases and J by 3 bases, and 10 bases separated the two germline ends. This CDR3 is CASSLSGGSNEKLFF. The CDR3 DNA reads TGTGCCAGCAGCTTATCGGGCGGGTCTAATGAAAAACTGTTTTTT.

This clonotype has only a few counts. The chain recombines TRBV27 with TRBJ2-3; 10 bases are a match to TRBD2. J was trimmed by 2 bases and V by 6 bases; bases with no gene match: 5. CDR1 and CDR2 (germline): MNHEY, SMNVEV (reference sequence). The CDR3 is 15 residues long. CDR3 DNA: TGTGCCAGCAGGCGGACTAGCGGTGACACAGATACGCAGTATTTT. Its protein product is CASRRTSGDTDTQYF.

This chain uses TRBV7-6 with TRBJ2-3, with D tentatively TRBD1 or TRBD2 (5 bases each). There are 17 residues in the CDR3. Germline V lookup: CDR1 SGHVS, CDR2 FNYEAQ. V shed 6 bases and J shed 3 bases, with 22 bases lying between them. CDR3 amino acids: CASSLSPGRIQTDTQYF. The CDR3 DNA follows: TGTGCCAGCAGTCTGTCCCCGGGACGGATCCAAACAGATACGCAGTATTTT.

This clonotype appeared a few times. This rearrangement joins TRBV25-1 to TRBJ2-5; D may be TRBD1 or TRBD2 (5 bases each). CDR1 is MGHDK and CDR2 is SYGVNS in the germline V gene. CDR3 length: 14 amino acids. The V end lost 3 bases, the J end lost 4 bases, and 12 bases lay between the germline ends. The CDR3 here is CASSDRDAVETQYF. In nucleotides, the CDR3 is TGTGCCAGCAGTGATAGGGACGCTGTAGAGACCCAGTACTTC.

Comment on this clonotype: No conserved phenylalanine or tryptophan ends this CDR3, so it is likely a read error. The chain joins TRBV5-1 to TRBJ2-2; 10 bases are a match to TRBD2. The CDR3 consists of 17 residues. V lost 0 bases to trimming and J lost 2 bases; unmatched junction nucleotides: 4. Germline V gene data show CDR1 as SGHRS and CDR2 as YFSETQ. In DNA form, the CDR3 reads TGCGCCAGCAGCTTGGCCTTAGCGGGAGGTAACACCGGGGAGCTGTTTCTT. Amino acids: CASSLALAGGNTGELFL.

V gene TRBV21-1 combines with J gene TRBJ2-1. TRBV21-1 is shown as a pseudogene. The CDR3 spans 12 residues. The CDR3 reads CASSKVNNEQFF. Written as DNA, the CDR3 is TGTGCCAGCAGCAAAGTAAATAATGAGCAGTTCTTC.

V gene TRBV9 combines with J gene TRBJ2-7; D remains unclear. This CDR3 has 14 amino acids. Looked up from germline, CDR1 is SGDLS and CDR2 is YYNGEE. The ends were cut back, 4 bases at V and 0 bases at J, with 11 bases in the middle. CDR3 coding DNA: TGTGCCAGCAGCCAGGACCCGAGCTCCTACGAGCAGTACTTC. Its translation: CASSQDPSSYEQYF.

This clonotype has more than one count but fewer than ten. The chain carries TRBV5-1 and TRBJ2-7; TRBD1 might be the D (5 bases). V shed 3 bases and J shed 5 bases, with 12 bases lying between them. The CDR3 extends over 13 amino acids. The V gene's germline CDR1 is SGHRS and CDR2 YFSETQ. CDR3 region: CASSSQGIDEQYF. The CDR3 DNA reads TGCGCCAGCAGCTCCCAGGGTATAGACGAGCAGTACTTC.

V usage is TRBV5-5 and J usage is TRBJ2-1; TRBD2 matches 13 bases. The V segment lost 2 bases and the J segment 8 bases; nucleotides outside the gene matches: 10. Germline V gene lookup returns CDR1 SGHKS and CDR2 YYEKEE (reference sequence). The CDR3 runs 17 residues. CDR3 amino acids: CASSFGFRLAGGYEQFF. Written as DNA, the CDR3 is TGTGCCAGCAGCTTCGGGTTCCGACTAGCGGGAGGATATGAGCAGTTCTTC.

This clonotype has a count of ten or more. The genes are TRBV6-1 and TRBJ1-1, with D possibly matching TRBD1 (6 bases). The CDR3 contains 12 residues. The V end was cut by 3 bases, the J end by 5 bases, with 7 bases between. The germline V gene encodes CDR1 MNHNS and CDR2 SASEGT. For the CDR3, the DNA is TGTGCCAGCAGTGACAGGGGAACTGAAGCTTTCTTT. This encodes CASSDRGTEAFF.

The J gene is TRBJ2-7, the V gene TRBV18, with 8 bases that match TRBD2. Trimming at V came to 3 bases and at J to 2 bases, leaving 0 bases not matched to a gene. The CDR3 is 13 residues long. The germline CDR1 and CDR2 sequences are KGHSH and LQKENI. Here the CDR3 reads CASSPSGTYEQYF. As DNA, the CDR3 is TGTGCCAGCTCACCTAGCGGGACCTACGAGCAGTACTTC. Combining the CDR3 with reference TRBV18 and TRBJ2-7 gives the whole variable domain NAGVMQNPRHLVRRRGQEARLRCSPMKGHSHVYWYRQLPEEGLKFMVYLQKENIIDESGMPKERFSAEFPKEGPSILRIQQVVRGDSAAYFCASSPSGTYEQYFGPGTRLTVT.

This clonotype has just a few counts. This rearrangement joins TRBV9 to TRBJ2-5; 7 bases map to TRBD2. Germline lookup yields CDR1 SGDLS and CDR2 YYNGEE. Trimming took 4 bases from V and 5 from J; bases not matched to a gene: 11. CDR3 size: 15 residues. CDR3 sequence (DNA): TGTGCCAGCAGCTATGAGCGGGACGTGATGGAGACCCAGTACTTC. This encodes CASSYERDVMETQYF.